This record looks at one T cell receptor beta chain sequence and its context. This record comes from a study of blood T cell repertoires in COVID-19. On the study more broadly: Sites in the United States, Italy and Spain provided acute and convalescent COVID-19 samples.

Germline V CDR1 and CDR2: MRHNA, SNTAGT. This CDR3 contains 14 residues. V trimming: 5 bases; J trimming: 5 bases; junction bases outside the gene matches: 3. Measured with immunoSEQ multiplex PCR; TCRdb has only the in-frame clones, and not every one. This sample carries 85,000 to 90,000 clones, around 85% of them seen once, and the ten largest clones take around 11%. The clonotype comes from a man aged 65-85 years with acute or convalescent COVID-19. Sequenced: peripheral blood. The chain links TRBV6-4 to TRBJ2-2; 9 bases fit TRBD1. Here the CDR3 DNA reads TGTGCCAGCAGTAAACAGGGGGCGACCGGGGAGCTGTTTTTT. Translation gives CASSKQGATGELFF.